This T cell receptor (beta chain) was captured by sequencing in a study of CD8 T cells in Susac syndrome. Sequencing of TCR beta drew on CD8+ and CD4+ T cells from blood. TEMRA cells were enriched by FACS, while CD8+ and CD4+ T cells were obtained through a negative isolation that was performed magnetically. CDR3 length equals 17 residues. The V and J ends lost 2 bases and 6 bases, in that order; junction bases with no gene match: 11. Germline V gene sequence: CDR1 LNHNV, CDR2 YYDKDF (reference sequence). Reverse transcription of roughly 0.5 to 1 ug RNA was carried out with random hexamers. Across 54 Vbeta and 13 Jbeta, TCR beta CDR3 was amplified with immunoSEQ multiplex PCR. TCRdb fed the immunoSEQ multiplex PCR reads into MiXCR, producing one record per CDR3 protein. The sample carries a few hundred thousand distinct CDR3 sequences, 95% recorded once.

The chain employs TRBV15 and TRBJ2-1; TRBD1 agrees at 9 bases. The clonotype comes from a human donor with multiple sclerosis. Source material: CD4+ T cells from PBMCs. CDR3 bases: TGTGCCACCAGCAGATCCTCCGGGACAGGGTTTCGCAATGAGCAGTTCTTC. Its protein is CATSRSSGTGFRNEQFF.